This T cell receptor (beta chain) comes out of a study of blood T cells in healthy people across ages. Then a second PCR, running roughly 7 to 11 cycles, was carried out with a sample-barcoded 5' primer and a J-beta primer mix. Each CDR3 protein is one row after TCRdb ran MiXCR on the 5' RACE reads. This sample has approximately 600,000 distinct CDR3 sequences, with 45% to 65% found just once. Whole-study findings and limits: Diversity estimates drawn from one million T cells were deemed underestimates.

Worth noting for this clonotype: Its antigen is not identified.

Germline CDR1 and CDR2: SQVTM and ANQGSEA. The CDR3 is 13 amino acids. With V trimmed by 6 bases and J by 3 bases, 5 bases remained unmatched. This TCR came from a man aged 60 to 69 in good health. The sequencing sample was made of blood. The V and J genes are TRBV29-1 and TRBJ1-5; 7 bases are a match to TRBD1. As DNA, the CDR3 is TGCAGCGTCTCCGACAGGGCCAATCAGCCCCAGCATTTT. Amino acid sequence: CSVSDRANQPQHF.